This entry is about one T cell receptor (beta chain). No antigen is known for it. The study ran its PCR with 60 Vbeta and 13 Jbeta primers. Profiled with immunoSEQ multiplex PCR; TCRdb holds only in-frame clones, not every one. The sample yields fewer than 200,000 clones, about 80% seen once. This sample is drawn from a study of cytomegalovirus exposure and HLA in healthy donors. Notes on the study in general: For cytomegalovirus status, the classifier reportedly gave diagnoses with high specificity and sensitivity. A later analysis, which compared TCR beta chains of equal frequency, found the HLA-associated ones more clonally expanded. The majority of CMV-associated TCR beta chains were reported as apparently HLA-restricted in a later analysis.

CDR1 is ENHRY and CDR2 is SYGVKD in the germline V gene. With V trimmed by 8 bases and J by 3 bases, 3 bases remained unmatched. The CDR3 runs 12 residues. The sequenced material came from PBMCs. This receptor was obtained from a man in his forties or fifties in good health and CMV-seronegative. The chain carries TRBV10-3 and TRBJ1-2, with 7 bases matching TRBD1. The chain's CDR3 is CAIGQGDYGYTF. DNA for the CDR3: TGTGCCATCGGGCAGGGGGACTATGGCTACACCTTC.